This T cell receptor (beta chain) was observed in a study of cytomegalovirus exposure and HLA in healthy donors. Note on this clone: Its antigen remains unknown.

CDR3 length: 18 residues. Trimming removed 6 bases at V and 4 bases at J, with 28 bases between. Germline values: CDR1 ENHRY, CDR2 SYGVKD. Study-level points and caveats: Investigators reported 150 to 200 TCR beta chains as tied to cytomegalovirus.

Use of 60 Vbeta and 13 Jbeta primers characterized the PCR. The assay was immunoSEQ multiplex PCR, and TCRdb's table has in-frame clones only and misses some. The sample shows approximately 97,000 clones, 81% of them seen only once. The gene calls are TRBV10-3 and TRBJ2-7; D is perhaps TRBD2 (5 bases). This clonotype was obtained from a woman in her 70s in good health and CMV-seropositive. Sequenced material: PBMCs. CDR3: CAISKTMTGNDHPYEQYF. The CDR3 region has the DNA TGTGCCATCAGCAAGACAATGACGGGGAACGACCACCCGTACGAGCAGTACTTC.